Presented here are 15 T cell receptor beta chains from one specimen sequenced in a study of blood T cell repertoires in COVID-19. Generated by immunoSEQ multiplex PCR, the TCRdb table keeps only in-frame clones and is missing some. The sample holds around 140,000 clones, about 85% seen once. Input material: peripheral blood. The receptors shown here come from a human donor with acute or convalescent COVID-19. The donor label of this sample is uncertain.

The rearrangement links TRBV5-4 to TRBJ1-1; D is undetermined. The CDR3 has 15 amino acids. Germline V gives CDR1 SGHNT, CDR2 YYREEE (reference sequence). Trimming left V 4 bases short and J 0 bases short, with 13 bases between. For the CDR3, the DNA is TGTGCCAGCAGCGACGCTAGGTTGATGAACACTGAAGCTTTCTTT. This codes for CASSDARLMNTEAFF.

This clone was observed a handful of times. This chain links TRBV9 with TRBJ1-3, with 7 bases fitting TRBD1. The CDR3 is 18 amino acids. V lost 0 bases and J lost 0; bases outside the gene matches: 9. Per germline, CDR1 SGDLS and CDR2 YYNGEE. This CDR3 reads CASSVALEGGHSGNTIYF. CDR3 bases: TGTGCCAGCAGCGTAGCTCTCGAAGGGGGCCACTCTGGAAACACCATATATTTT.

The rearrangement links TRBV7-2 to TRBJ1-4; 8 nucleotides line up with TRBD1. The V gene end was trimmed by 5 bases and the J gene end by 1 base; junction bases not matched to a gene: 9. This CDR3 spans 17 amino acids. Germline assignment: CDR1 SGHTA and CDR2 FQGNSA. The CDR3 loop reads CASSLGTGDGTNEKLFF. CDR3 coding DNA: TGTGCCAGCAGCCTCGGGACAGGAGATGGAACTAATGAAAAACTGTTTTTT.

The rearrangement joins TRBV7-2 to TRBJ2-5, with 7 bases lining up with TRBD2. CDR3 size: 15 residues. Trimming cost V 5 bases and J 5 bases; bases outside gene matches: 11. Per the germline V gene, CDR1 is SGHTA and CDR2 is FQGNSA. The CDR3 here is CASSPRGGSGETQYF. For the CDR3, the DNA is TGTGCCAGCAGCCCAAGGGGCGGGAGTGGGGAGACCCAGTACTTC.

The chain links TRBV6-1 to TRBJ2-1; unclear D gene. Between the trimmed V and J ends, which lost 1 base and 9 bases, there was a span of 10 bases. Germline V gene data show CDR1 as MNHNS and CDR2 as SASEGT. The CDR3 is made up of 13 amino acids. The CDR3 is CASSEGVLGEQFF. CDR3 in DNA: TGTGCCAGCAGTGAAGGAGTGCTTGGTGAGCAGTTCTTC.

The rearrangement links TRBV19 to TRBJ2-2; the D gene is possibly TRBD1 (6 bases). Germline V CDR1 and CDR2: LNHDA, SQIVND (reference sequence). This CDR3 has 14 residues. The V gene lost 7 bases and the J gene lost 1 base, with 10 bases spanning the gap. The CDR3 DNA reads TGTGCCAGTAACCCGGACAGGAACACCGGGGAGCTGTTTTTT. This encodes CASNPDRNTGELFF.

This chain connects TRBV27 to TRBJ2-2; tentatively, D is TRBD1 (6 bases). The CDR3 has 14 residues. Trimming took 10 bases from V and 6 from J, leaving 18 bases between them. The germline CDR1 and CDR2 sequences are MNHEY and SMNVEV (reference sequence). This CDR3 reads CATRTVSEPGELFF. CDR3 sequence (DNA): TGTGCCACCCGGACAGTTAGCGAGCCCGGGGAGCTGTTTTTT.

The rearrangement joins TRBV6-2 or TRBV6-3 to TRBJ2-3; 15 bases match TRBD2. V trimming: 6 bases; J trimming: 3 bases; junction bases outside the gene matches: 10. This CDR3 is built from 18 residues. In germline, CDR1 is MNHEY, CDR2 SVGEGT. The CDR3 nucleotides are TGTGCCAGCAGCTTCCCGAGGACTAGCGGGGGGGGTACAGATACGCAGTATTTT. Encoded protein: CASSFPRTSGGGTDTQYF.

The genes are TRBV6-5 and TRBJ1-1; 7 nucleotides line up with TRBD1. V shed 7 bases, J shed 11 bases, and the junction held 10 bases outside the gene matches. CDR3 length: 12 residues. Germline CDR1 reads MNHEY; CDR2 reads SVGAGI. In DNA, the CDR3 is TGTGCCAGCATGCTTATGGGACAGTTGGCTTTCTTT. As protein: CASMLMGQLAFF.

J is TRBJ2-7 and V is TRBV2; tentative D call: TRBD2 (5 bases). CDR1 SNHLY and CDR2 FYNNEI come from the germline V gene. Trimming removed 8 bases from V and 3 bases from J, with 20 bases in between. The CDR3 loop spans 15 amino acids. In DNA, the CDR3 is TGTGCCAGCCTTGACGCCGGACGACGGGACTACGAGCAGTACTTC. This encodes CASLDAGRRDYEQYF.

The chain couples TRBV28 to TRBJ2-7; D gene uncertain. Trimming removed 4 bases from V and 1 base from J, with 11 bases in between. Germline loops: CDR1 MDHEN, CDR2 SYDVKM. The CDR3 is made up of 14 amino acids. The CDR3 protein is CASSSLGRSYEQYF. The CDR3 DNA reads as TGTGCCAGCAGTTCACTGGGCCGTTCCTACGAGCAGTACTTC.

The chain employs TRBV12-3 or TRBV12-4 and TRBJ1-2, with TRBD1 identical over 12 bases. J gave up 7 bases and V 8 bases, and 5 bases lay outside the gene matches. The CDR3 consists of 13 residues. The CDR3 is CASGRDRGPGYTF. In DNA, the CDR3 is TGTGCCAGCGGCCGGGACAGGGGGCCTGGCTACACCTTC.

The V call is TRBV29-1, the J call TRBJ2-7, with TRBD1 identical over 8 bases. CDR1 is SQVTM and CDR2 is ANQGSEA in the germline V gene. This CDR3 has 13 residues. V shed 6 bases and J 3 bases; nucleotides not matched to a gene: 7. The CDR3 DNA sequence: TGCAGCGTACGCCAGGGGGCTGGCTACGAGCAGTACTTC. This translates into CSVRQGAGYEQYF.

The rearrangement uses TRBV3-1 (or the pseudogene TRBV3-2) and TRBJ1-4, with unresolved D. The CDR3 sequence is 15 residues long. The germline CDR1 and CDR2 sequences are LGHDT and YNNKEL (reference sequence). Trimming cost V 4 bases and J 1 base, with 10 bases left between them. The CDR3 DNA reads as TGTGCCAGCAGCCCTCTTGAGGGAACTAATGAAAAACTGTTTTTT. It specifies CASSPLEGTNEKLFF.

The genes are TRBV3-1 (or the pseudogene TRBV3-2) and TRBJ2-1; the D gene is possibly TRBD2 (6 bases). The CDR3 sequence is 14 residues long. V was pared by 4 bases and J by 7 bases, with 14 bases between. Germline lookup yields CDR1 LGHDT and CDR2 YNNKEL (reference sequence). The CDR3: CASSLTGLTNEQFF. The CDR3 DNA follows: TGTGCCAGCAGCCTAACGGGACTCACTAATGAGCAGTTCTTC.